The clone carrying this TCR beta chain has only one observation. As yet, its antigen is unknown. This specimen belongs to a study of identifying expanded T cells in peripheral blood. No infections or other immune events were documented during collection. Whole-study findings and limits: Roughly two-week clone count variance significantly increased as total template count grew.

Method: immunoSEQ multiplex PCR; TCRdb's copy keeps in-frame clones and lacks some. The sample includes around 82,000 clones, less than 90% of them seen just once. Sample: blood. The receptor comes from a person between 18 and 69 years old in good health.

The CDR3 DNA sequence: TGTGCCAGCAGTCGCCGATCCCCCCTAGGAGAGACCCAGTACTTC. Protein sequence: CASSRRSPLGETQYF. The chain employs TRBV6-5 and TRBJ2-5; D uncertain. Germline V CDR1 and CDR2: MNHEY, SVGAGI. Trimming left V 5 bases short and J 4 bases short, with 17 bases between. This CDR3 has 15 amino acids.